Listed here are 11 T cell receptor beta chains from one sample, sequenced in a study of T cell responses to AZD1222 COVID-19 vaccine (dated by TCRdb to about 2021). The library relied on the immunoSEQ multiplex PCR assay. TCRdb holds this immuneACCESS table with in-frame rearrangements only. Some clones are missing; in checked studies, unresolved V genes explain under half, and the rest has no known cause. The sample table shows approximately 270,000 clones, and 85% to 95% are seen once. Roughly 0.6% of the sample goes to the ten largest clones. The sample's time point label, decoded: about 28 days (+/-7) after the second vaccine dose. The sequencing used peripheral blood, collected 28 days after the second AZD1222 dose. All receptors come from an adult who received the AZD1222 COVID-19 vaccine.

The table lists this clone with a few counts. The genes are TRBV7-2 and TRBJ1-1; D is perhaps TRBD1 (5 bases). V lost 4 bases to trimming and J lost 3 bases, with 18 bases between them. This CDR3 is built from 16 residues. The V gene's germline CDR1 is SGHTA and CDR2 FQGNSA. The CDR3 reads CASSYAPHGADTEAFF. The CDR3 DNA reads TGTGCCAGCAGCTACGCCCCCCACGGGGCGGACACTGAAGCTTTCTTT.

The V and J genes are TRBV11-3 and TRBJ2-7, with D unresolved. Trimming left V 0 bases short and J 3 bases short, with 12 bases between. The CDR3 sequence is 15 residues long. CDR1 SGHNT and CDR2 YENEEA come from the germline V gene. CDR3 DNA sequence: TGTGCCAGCAGCTTAGATGGCTTGGTTTACTACGAGCAGTACTTC. Amino acids: CASSLDGLVYYEQYF. The entire variable domain, with the rest obtained from reference TRBV11-3 and TRBJ2-7, is as follows: EAGVVQSPRYKIIEKKQPVAFWCNPISGHNTLYWYLQNLGQGPELLIRYENEEAVDDSQLPKDRFSAERLKGVDSTLKIQPAELGDSAVYLCASSLDGLVYYEQYFGPGTRLTVT.

V is TRBV27 and J is TRBJ1-4; unclear D gene. V lost 5 bases and J lost 7, with 26 bases in between. The germline gives CDR1 MNHEY, CDR2 SMNVEV (reference sequence). CDR3 length: 18 amino acids. CDR3 nucleotide sequence: TGTGCCAGCAGTCCCTTTTGGCGCTCCGGCCCCTGGGTTGAAAAACTGTTTTTT. Residues: CASSPFWRSGPWVEKLFF.

The chain has TRBV30 and TRBJ1-5; D is unclear. The V end was cut by 0 bases, the J end by 3 bases, with 6 bases between. Germline loops: CDR1 GTSNPN, CDR2 SVGIG (reference sequence). CDR3 length: 13 residues. The CDR3 loop is CAWSVAFNQPQHF. CDR3 sequence (DNA): TGTGCCTGGAGTGTGGCTTTCAATCAGCCCCAGCATTTT. Full variable domain (remainder filled in from reference TRBV30 and TRBJ1-5): SQTIHQWPATLVQPVGSPLSLECTVEGTSNPNLYWYRQAAGRGLQLLFYSVGIGQISSEVPQNLSASRPQDRQFILSSKKLLLSDSGFYLCAWSVAFNQPQHFGDGTRLSIL.

V is TRBV6-5 and J is TRBJ1-2, with 9 positions matching TRBD1. CDR1 MNHEY and CDR2 SVGAGI come from the germline V gene. The CDR3 spans 14 residues. With 5 bases clipped from V and 3 bases from J, the junction kept 4 bases outside the gene matches. The CDR3 spells CASSPGQGHYGYTF. The CDR3 nucleotides read TGTGCCAGCAGTCCGGGACAGGGTCACTATGGCTACACCTTC.

The J gene is TRBJ1-2, the V gene TRBV24-1, with 9 positions matching TRBD1. Germline CDR1 reads KGHDR; CDR2 reads SFDVKD. The CDR3 covers 13 residues. The V segment lost 9 bases and the J segment 8 bases; nucleotides outside the gene matches: 9. In DNA form, the CDR3 reads TGTGCCACCTCCCGGACAGGGGTTGGAGGCTACACCTTC. Translation: CATSRTGVGGYTF.

The rearrangement links TRBV20-1 to TRBJ2-7, with 7 bases identical to TRBD1. The CDR3 is 11 amino acids. V lost 3 bases and J lost 11; bases outside the gene matches: 7. The germline CDR1 and CDR2 sequences are DFQATT and SNEGSKA (reference sequence). CDR3 bases: TGCAGTGCTAGGGTGAGGGGGCGCGAGTACTTC. It codes for CSARVRGREYF.

This chain joins TRBV28 and TRBJ1-2; no clear D gene. This CDR3 is 14 amino acids long. The V gene lost 6 bases and the J gene lost 6 bases, with 17 bases spanning the gap. The V gene's germline CDR1 is MDHEN and CDR2 SYDVKM. CDR3 nucleotides: TGTGCCAGCAGCCCCCCCCCGACGGTCCATGGCTACACCTTC. Translation: CASSPPPTVHGYTF.

The rearrangement uses TRBV18 and TRBJ1-3; D unclear. Per germline, CDR1 KGHSH and CDR2 LQKENI. V gave up 2 bases and J gave up 0 bases, with 11 bases separating them. The CDR3 runs 16 residues. The CDR3 loop is CASSPSRTYSGNTIYF. The CDR3 coding sequence is TGTGCCAGCTCACCATCCAGGACCTACTCTGGAAACACCATATATTTT.

This clone was seen just once. The chain combines TRBV9 with TRBJ1-1; no firm D call. CDR1 is SGDLS, CDR2 YYNGEE, per germline. This CDR3 has 13 residues. V lost 0 bases, J lost 5 bases, and 8 bases lay in between. CDR3 bases: TGTGCCAGCAGCGTAGGGATCGGGACTGAAGCTTTCTTT. Its protein product is CASSVGIGTEAFF.

This rearrangement joins TRBV5-1 to TRBJ2-7; D might be TRBD1 or TRBD2, each matching 5 bases. The ends were cut back, 1 base at V and 2 bases at J, with 13 bases in the middle. CDR3 length: 15 residues. Germline V gives CDR1 SGHRS, CDR2 YFSETQ. The CDR3 DNA sequence: TGCGCCAGCAGCTTGATTACGGGGACCACCTACGAGCAGTACTTC. Its protein is CASSLITGTTYEQYF.